The 26 T cell receptor beta chains below come from one sample, sequenced in a study of cytomegalovirus exposure and HLA in healthy donors (dated by TCRdb to 2016 to 2017). The method behind the library was the immunoSEQ multiplex PCR assay. The multiplex PCR relied on a mix of 60 forward primers for TCR Vbeta segments and 13 reverse primers for TCR Jbeta segments. This immuneACCESS table, as held by TCRdb, lists in-frame sequences with V and J called but not all clones. Of the missing ones, under half trace to an unresolved V gene in checked studies; the others have no known cause. The sample's table covers tens of thousands of clones. Less than 6% of the sample rests with the top ten. The source material was PBMCs. Receptor source: a female donor in good health and CMV-seronegative.

V gene TRBV28 combines with J gene TRBJ1-2; TRBD1 agrees at 8 bases. This CDR3 comprises 19 residues. V shed 3 bases and J 5 bases; nucleotides not matched to a gene: 20. The germline gives CDR1 MDHEN, CDR2 SYDVKM. The CDR3 loop is CASSLAQFFSQGADYGYTF. CDR3 DNA sequence: TGTGCCAGCAGTTTGGCCCAATTTTTTTCCCAGGGGGCGGATTATGGCTACACCTTC.

The chain links TRBV5-5 to TRBJ2-1; 10 bases match TRBD1. This CDR3 contains 15 residues. From germline, CDR1 is SGHKS and CDR2 YYEKEE (reference sequence). J gave up 8 bases and V 2 bases, and 7 bases lay outside the gene matches. The DNA of the CDR3 is TGTGCCAGCAGCTTCCCGGGACAGGGGTTCTATGAGCAGTTCTTC. It yields the protein CASSFPGQGFYEQFF.

The genes are TRBV7-2 and TRBJ2-7; D may be TRBD1 (6 bases). Germline V lookup: CDR1 SGHTA, CDR2 FQGNSA. With 3 bases removed from V and 2 bases from J, the gap between germline ends came to 14 bases. This CDR3 region has 15 residues. CDR3 protein: CASSFVGQSTYEQYF. CDR3 DNA sequence: TGTGCCAGCAGCTTTGTAGGACAGTCAACCTACGAGCAGTACTTC.

The genes are TRBV5-4 and TRBJ2-5; 10 bases agree with TRBD1. J lost 4 bases, V lost 4 bases, and 4 bases had no gene match. Germline CDR1 is SGHNT and CDR2 is YYREEE (reference sequence). This CDR3 has 14 residues. CDR3 residues: CASSLDRGAETQYF. The CDR3, as DNA: TGTGCCAGCAGCCTGGACAGGGGGGCAGAGACCCAGTACTTC.

The CDR3 sequence is CASRHAAYGYTF. The CDR3 region has the DNA TGTGCCAGCAGGCACGCGGCCTATGGCTACACCTTC. V gene TRBV28 combines with J gene TRBJ1-2, with D unresolved. V shed 6 bases and J shed 4 bases, with 9 bases lying between them. CDR3 size: 12 residues. Germline V CDR1 and CDR2: MDHEN, SYDVKM.

The chain employs TRBV6-1 and TRBJ2-3, with D possibly being TRBD1 (6 bases). The germline V gene encodes CDR1 MNHNS and CDR2 SASEGT. Trimming took 3 bases from V and 5 from J, leaving 15 bases between them. This CDR3 region has 15 residues. This CDR3 reads CASSDIQGFGDTQYF. CDR3 bases: TGTGCCAGCAGTGATATACAGGGATTTGGAGATACGCAGTATTTT.

The chain has TRBV6-5 and TRBJ2-1, with 7 bases identical to TRBD2. V was clipped by 6 bases and J by 1 base; unmatched bases: 3. This CDR3 has 14 residues. From germline, CDR1 is MNHEY and CDR2 SVGAGI. The chain's CDR3 is CASRREGSYNEQFF. The CDR3 DNA reads as TGTGCCAGCAGAAGGGAGGGATCCTACAATGAGCAGTTCTTC.

The chain recombines TRBV11-2 with TRBJ2-5; D call uncertain. The CDR3 sequence is 11 residues long. With 5 bases removed from V and 5 bases from J, the gap between germline ends came to 6 bases. Looked up from germline, CDR1 is SGHAT and CDR2 is FQNNGV. CDR3 nucleotide sequence: TGTGCCAGCAGCCCCAGGGAGACCCAGTACTTC. This codes for CASSPRETQYF.

The chain joins TRBV4-3 to TRBJ1-5, with D possibly matching TRBD1 (6 bases). Per the germline V gene, CDR1 is LGHNA and CDR2 is YSLEER. The V gene lost 1 base and the J gene lost 4 bases, with 8 bases spanning the gap. The CDR3 runs 14 residues. The CDR3 reads CASSQGQENQPQHF. The DNA for the CDR3 is TGCGCCAGCAGCCAAGGACAGGAGAATCAGCCCCAGCATTTT.

The rearrangement uses TRBV5-4 and TRBJ2-5; TRBD1 aligns across 8 bases. CDR1 and CDR2 from the germline V gene are SGHNT and YYREEE (reference sequence). Germline trimming cut 2 bases from V and 0 bases from J; bases unmatched to any gene: 6. The CDR3 runs 16 residues. CDR3 nucleotide sequence: TGTGCCAGCAGCTTTCCGGACAGGGCTAACCAAGAGACCCAGTACTTC. As protein: CASSFPDRANQETQYF.

The genes are TRBV14 and TRBJ1-6; D possibly corresponds to TRBD1 (6 bases). The CDR3 totals 15 residues. CDR1 and CDR2 from the germline V gene are SGHDN and FVKESK. The V end was cut by 3 bases, the J end by 7 bases, with 13 bases between. CDR3 DNA: TGTGCCAGCAGCCATTTTTCCCAGGGGAATTCACCCCTCCACTTT. Translating gives CASSHFSQGNSPLHF.

The J gene is TRBJ1-2, the V gene TRBV9, with TRBD1 identical over 7 bases. Germline CDR1 and CDR2: SGDLS and YYNGEE. This CDR3 is built from 14 residues. The J segment lost 7 bases and the V segment lost 0 bases, leaving 6 bases of the junction unmatched. The CDR3 loop reads CASSVATGVGGYTF. CDR3 coding DNA: TGTGCCAGCAGCGTAGCTACAGGGGTAGGTGGCTACACCTTC. The whole variable domain, filled in from reference TRBV9 and TRBJ1-2, reads DSGVTQTPKHLITATGQRVTLRCSPRSGDLSVYWYQQSLDQGLQFLIQYYNGEERAKGNILERFSAQQFPDLHSELNLSSLELGDSALYFCASSVATGVGGYTFGSGTRLTVV.

The chain has TRBV28 and TRBJ1-1, with D uncertain. The germline gives CDR1 MDHEN, CDR2 SYDVKM. Trimming removed 2 bases from V and 8 bases from J, with 9 bases in between. This CDR3 is 12 amino acids long. The chain's CDR3 is CASSLMVEEAFF. The CDR3, as DNA: TGTGCCAGCAGTTTAATGGTAGAGGAAGCTTTCTTT.

This chain's CDR3 is CAWSVLASYNEQFF. The CDR3 DNA sequence: TGTGCCTGGAGTGTTTTGGCATCCTACAATGAGCAGTTCTTC. The chain couples TRBV30 to TRBJ2-1; D is ambiguous. Trimming cost V 0 bases and J 1 base, with 7 bases left between them. The CDR3 contains 14 residues. Germline V gene lookup returns CDR1 GTSNPN and CDR2 SVGIG (reference sequence).

The V gene is TRBV19, the J gene TRBJ1-1; D is possibly TRBD1 (5 bases). This CDR3 contains 13 residues. V was clipped by 6 bases and J by 5 bases, with 13 bases between them. Germline V gene sequence: CDR1 LNHDA, CDR2 SQIVND (reference sequence). CDR3 nucleotide sequence: TGTGCCAGTAGCCAGGGTGCGGGAACTGAAGCTTTCTTT. Its translation: CASSQGAGTEAFF.

The gene calls are TRBV6-6 and TRBJ2-1; D might be TRBD1 (5 bases). The germline V and J ends were trimmed by 1 base and 6 bases, with 10 bases remaining between them. Germline loops: CDR1 MNHNY, CDR2 SVGAGI (reference sequence). The length of the CDR3 is 14 residues. The CDR3 spells CASSYLQGLNEQFF. CDR3 bases: TGTGCCAGCAGTTACTTGCAGGGCCTCAATGAGCAGTTCTTC.

V usage is TRBV2 and J usage is TRBJ2-7, with no clear D. V lost 4 bases and J 7 bases, leaving 11 bases between the germline ends. The V gene's germline CDR1 is SNHLY and CDR2 FYNNEI. CDR3 length: 12 amino acids. The CDR3 DNA reads TGTGCCAGCAGTGGAGAGGTGGATGAGCAGTACTTC. This codes for CASSGEVDEQYF.

This chain joins TRBV4-2 and TRBJ2-5; 11 bases agree with TRBD2. This CDR3 spans 18 amino acids. Trimming cost V 4 bases and J 1 base; bases outside gene matches: 11. Per germline, CDR1 LGHNA and CDR2 YNFKEQ. The CDR3 DNA reads as TGTGCCAGCAGCCCTCAGAGGGCTAGCGGGGGGTTCCAAGAGACCCAGTACTTC. It encodes CASSPQRASGGFQETQYF.

J is TRBJ2-2 and V is TRBV9; 8 positions match TRBD1. The CDR3 extends over 16 amino acids. Looked up from germline, CDR1 is SGDLS and CDR2 is YYNGEE. The V gene end was trimmed by 4 bases and the J gene end by 2 bases; junction bases not matched to a gene: 7. This CDR3 is CASSSTGTGNTGELFF. In DNA form, the CDR3 reads TGTGCCAGCAGCTCTACCGGGACAGGCAACACCGGGGAGCTGTTTTTT.

The chain carries TRBV2 and TRBJ2-5; possible D gene TRBD2, 5 bases. V lost 0 bases and J lost 7, with 15 bases in between. Germline values: CDR1 SNHLY, CDR2 FYNNEI. The CDR3 covers 15 residues. The CDR3 sequence: CASSEALKRDGTQYF. Written as DNA, the CDR3 is TGTGCCAGCAGTGAAGCGCTTAAGAGGGATGGGACCCAGTACTTC. Filled out from reference TRBV2 and TRBJ2-5, the complete variable domain reads EPEVTQTPSHQVTQMGQEVILRCVPISNHLYFYWYRQILGQKVEFLVSFYNNEISEKSEIFDDQFSVERPDGSNFTLKIRSTKLEDSAMYFCASSEALKRDGTQYFGPGTRLLVL.

CDR3 residues: CASSSQGRNEQFF. CDR3 nucleotides: TGTGCCAGCAGCTCACAGGGGAGGAATGAGCAGTTCTTC. The V and J genes are TRBV7-9 and TRBJ2-1; D possibly corresponds to TRBD1 (7 bases). CDR1 is SEHNR and CDR2 is FQNEAQ in the germline V gene (reference sequence). There are 13 residues in the CDR3. The V and J ends lost 4 bases and 7 bases respectively, with 11 bases between them.

The chain recombines TRBV7-6 with TRBJ1-4; TRBD1 is a possible D gene (6 bases). With 1 base removed from V and 2 bases from J, the gap between germline ends came to 17 bases. In germline, CDR1 is SGHVS, CDR2 FNYEAQ. The CDR3 has 18 residues. The CDR3 DNA follows: TGTGCCAGCAGCTTAGAACCCCTGGACAGTGTCACTAATGAAAAACTGTTTTTT. It codes for CASSLEPLDSVTNEKLFF.

The chain combines TRBV9 with TRBJ2-4; tentative D call: TRBD1 (5 bases). V was shortened by 0 bases and J by 8 bases, with 15 bases between the two germline ends. The length of the CDR3 is 15 residues. Per the germline V gene, CDR1 is SGDLS and CDR2 is YYNGEE. CDR3 in DNA: TGTGCCAGCAGCGTAGCTCAGGGCCCCAGGGACATTCAGTACTTC. It encodes CASSVAQGPRDIQYF.

The V and J genes are TRBV5-1 and TRBJ1-2, with 7 positions matching TRBD1. The germline CDR1 and CDR2 sequences are SGHRS and YFSETQ. V was pared by 5 bases and J by 0 bases, with 7 bases of the junction left unmatched. The CDR3 has 15 amino acids. The CDR3 sequence is CASREGQRANYGYTF. The CDR3 DNA follows: TGCGCCAGCAGAGAGGGACAGAGAGCTAACTATGGCTACACCTTC.

The rearrangement uses TRBV30 and TRBJ1-2, with TRBD1 matching 10 bases. J gave up 5 bases and V 5 bases, and 11 bases lay outside the gene matches. There are 15 residues in the CDR3. Germline V gene sequence: CDR1 GTSNPN, CDR2 SVGIG (reference sequence). The CDR3 region is CAWQGQGFSGYGYTF. The DNA of the CDR3 is TGTGCCTGGCAGGGACAGGGGTTCTCAGGGTATGGCTACACCTTC.

The chain links TRBV27 to TRBJ2-6; 7 bases match TRBD1. The V gene end was trimmed by 6 bases and the J gene end by 0 bases; junction bases not matched to a gene: 8. CDR3 length equals 17 residues. Looked up from germline, CDR1 is MNHEY and CDR2 is SMNVEV (reference sequence). The chain's CDR3 is CASRSGQTYSGANVLTF. The DNA of the CDR3 is TGTGCCAGCAGATCGGGACAGACTTACTCTGGGGCCAACGTCCTGACTTTC.